This T cell receptor (beta chain) was profiled in a study of circulating tumor DNA in untreated peripheral T-cell lymphoma (dated by TCRdb to the early 2020s). Overall results and qualifications from the work: Tumor-specific clonotypes were identified in 76% of patients, with identification achieved from around nine tenths of baseline tissues and about 70% of baseline serum samples.

Baseline tumor tissue collected before treatment was sequenced to identify tumor-specific TCR clonotypes. Next-generation sequencing of T-cell receptor sequences was used to monitor peripheral T-cell lymphoma patients receiving frontline treatment on a trial. About this clone: Its specific antigen is unknown. No base quality information exists; no much larger clone differs at one position.

The library was obtained by the immunoSEQ multiplex PCR assay. Imported from immuneACCESS, the table was reduced by TCRdb to in-frame sequences with V and J called. These copies leave out some clones; in studies compared against another copy, an unresolved V gene accounts for under half, and the cause of the remainder is not known. The sample profile shows thousands of clones; nearly 85% of them were found once. The leading ten clones occupy 2% to 2.5% of the sample. The TCR comes from a human donor with peripheral T-cell lymphoma. The sample consisted of tumor tissue.

The DNA reads as follows: TGTGCCAGCAGCTTAGAACGGGTGAACACTGAAGCTTTCTTT. Its translation reads: CASSLERVNTEAFF. This sequence uses TRBV11-3 and TRBJ1-1, with no reliable assignment of the D segment. The V and J ends are trimmed by 0 bases and 0 bases, leaving 5 bases between them. The germline V gene yields SGHNT for CDR1 and YENEEA for CDR2. The CDR3 measures 14 amino acids from cysteine to phenylalanine. Only the CDR3 region is kept as DNA, spanning 42 bases read in frame from base 1.